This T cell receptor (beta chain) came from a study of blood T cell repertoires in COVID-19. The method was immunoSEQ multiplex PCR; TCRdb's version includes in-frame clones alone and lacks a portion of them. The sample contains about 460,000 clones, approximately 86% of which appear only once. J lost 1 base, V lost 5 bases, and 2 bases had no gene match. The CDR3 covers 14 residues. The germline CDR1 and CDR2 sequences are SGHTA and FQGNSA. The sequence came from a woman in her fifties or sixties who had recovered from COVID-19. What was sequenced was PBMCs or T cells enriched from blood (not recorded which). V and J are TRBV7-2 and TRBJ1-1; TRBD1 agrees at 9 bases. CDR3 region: CASSPGQGNTEAFF. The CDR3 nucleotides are TGTGCCAGCAGCCCGGGACAGGGGAACACTGAAGCTTTCTTT.